The clone carrying this TCR beta chain has only a few counts. Antigen unknown. This sample was taken from a study of T-cell memory formation after mild COVID-19. Study-level findings and limits: That cross-reactive memory joined was suggested by some responding clones appearing in pre-infection memory. CD4+ contracting clones were found mainly in CM and EM, and CD8+ ones in EMRA.

Trimming removed 4 bases at V and 7 bases at J, with 16 bases between. Germline CDR1 and CDR2: SEHNR and FQNEAQ (reference sequence). This CDR3 is 14 amino acids long. Researchers used 5'RACE with constant-segment primers to make TCR alpha and TCR beta cDNA libraries that carry sample barcodes and UMIs. One entry per CDR3 protein, called by TCRdb with MiXCR from the 5' RACE reads. The sample records fewer than 450,000 distinct CDR3 sequences, more than 20% being singletons. This TCR was recovered from an adult woman who had mild COVID-19 (a few samples of this study predate the infection). Cell type and time point are not known. Sequencing was done on a sample of PBMCs or a T cell subset sorted from them (not recorded which). This chain uses TRBV7-9 with TRBJ1-1, with D uncertain. In nucleotides, the CDR3 is TGTGCCAGCAGCTCTGGAGGGCAGTTCTTTGAAGCTTTCTTT. Protein product: CASSSGGQFFEAFF.